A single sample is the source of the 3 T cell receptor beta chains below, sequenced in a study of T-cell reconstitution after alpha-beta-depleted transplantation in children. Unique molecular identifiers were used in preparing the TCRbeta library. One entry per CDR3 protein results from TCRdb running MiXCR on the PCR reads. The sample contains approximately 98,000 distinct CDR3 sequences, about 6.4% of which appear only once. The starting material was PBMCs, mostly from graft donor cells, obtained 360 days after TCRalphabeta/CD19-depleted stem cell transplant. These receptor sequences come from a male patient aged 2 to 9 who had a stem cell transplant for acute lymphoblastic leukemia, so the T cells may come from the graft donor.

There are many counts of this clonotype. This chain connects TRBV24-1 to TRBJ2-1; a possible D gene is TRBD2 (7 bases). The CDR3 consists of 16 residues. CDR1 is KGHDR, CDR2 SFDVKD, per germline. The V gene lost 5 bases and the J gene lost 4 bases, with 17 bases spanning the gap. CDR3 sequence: CATSAKRGGRYNEQFF. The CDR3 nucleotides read TGTGCCACCAGTGCCAAGCGCGGGGGCAGGTACAATGAGCAGTTCTTC.

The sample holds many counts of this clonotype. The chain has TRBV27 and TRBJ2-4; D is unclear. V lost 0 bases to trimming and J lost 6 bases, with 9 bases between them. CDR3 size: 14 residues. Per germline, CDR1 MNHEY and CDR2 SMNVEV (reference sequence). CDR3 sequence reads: CASSLSLRANIQYF. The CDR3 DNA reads TGTGCCAGCAGTTTATCTCTTAGGGCAAACATTCAGTACTTC.

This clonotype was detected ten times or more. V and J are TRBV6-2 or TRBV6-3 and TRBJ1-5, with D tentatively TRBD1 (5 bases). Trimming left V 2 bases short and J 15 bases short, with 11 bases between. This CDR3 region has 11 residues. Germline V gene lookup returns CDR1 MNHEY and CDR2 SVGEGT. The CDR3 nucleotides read TGTGCCAGCAGTTACGGGGCGGGACCGCATTTT. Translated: CASSYGAGPHF.